The clone carrying this T cell receptor (beta chain) has more than one count but fewer than ten. V shed 5 bases and J 5 bases; nucleotides not matched to a gene: 8. The CDR3 extends over 14 amino acids. CDR1 and CDR2 from the germline V gene are MNHEY and SVGAGI. The data are from a study of blood T cell repertoires in COVID-19. Study-level background: PBMCs, B-cell-depleted T cells, or T cells were the source of the cDNA or gDNA that made up the material.

How the authors handled the data: Quantification of nucleated cells was approximated via reference gene primer amplification. The protocol was immunoSEQ multiplex PCR, while the TCRdb copy is restricted to in-frame clones and leaves out a portion. V and J calls and clone size follow that table, whereas D and trimming were derived from the DNA. Among 200,000 or so clones listed, approximately 90% were seen once. In terms of age and location, participants ranged from roughly 18 to 90 years and lived in fewer than 30 US areas. Cohort assignment relied on participant-reported clinical history. The specimen was PBMCs or T cells enriched from blood (not recorded which). The chain is built from TRBV6-5 and TRBJ1-2; TRBD1 matches at 7 bases. The sequence was obtained from a woman aged 40-49 years with acute COVID-19. The CDR3: CASSTSGGGYGYTF. Here the CDR3 DNA reads TGTGCCAGCAGTACATCAGGGGGAGGATATGGCTACACCTTC.